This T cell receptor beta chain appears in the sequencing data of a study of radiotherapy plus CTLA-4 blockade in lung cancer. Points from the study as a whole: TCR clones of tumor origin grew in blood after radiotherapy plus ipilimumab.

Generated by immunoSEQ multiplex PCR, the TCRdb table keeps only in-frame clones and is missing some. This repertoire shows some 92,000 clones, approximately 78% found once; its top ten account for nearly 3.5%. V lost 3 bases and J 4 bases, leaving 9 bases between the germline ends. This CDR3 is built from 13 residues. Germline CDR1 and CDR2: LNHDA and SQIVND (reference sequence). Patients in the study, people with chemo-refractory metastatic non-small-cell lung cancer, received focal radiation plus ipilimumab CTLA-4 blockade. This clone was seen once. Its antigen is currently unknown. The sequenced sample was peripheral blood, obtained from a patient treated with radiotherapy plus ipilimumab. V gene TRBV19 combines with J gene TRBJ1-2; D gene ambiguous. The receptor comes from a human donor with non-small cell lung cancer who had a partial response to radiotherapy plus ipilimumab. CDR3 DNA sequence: TGTGCCAGTAGTATCCCGGGTGCCTATGGCTACACCTTC. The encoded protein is CASSIPGAYGYTF.